The 8 T cell receptor beta chains in this list originate from one sample, sequenced in a study of blood T cell repertoires in COVID-19. Only in-frame clones appear in the TCRdb table, and some are missing; sequencing was by immunoSEQ multiplex PCR. The table has 200,000 to 250,000 clones, roughly 84% seen once; the top ten hold roughly 4.2%. The sample consisted of peripheral blood. These receptors were taken from a woman in her thirties or forties with active or convalescent COVID-19.

The chain has TRBV29-1 and TRBJ1-1, with D possibly TRBD1 on 6 matching bases. The germline gives CDR1 SQVTM, CDR2 ANQGSEA. V dropped 4 bases and J dropped 1 base, with 13 bases sitting between them. The CDR3 is made up of 14 amino acids. Written as DNA, the CDR3 is TGCAGCGTTGGGCTCGGGACACAGAACACTGAAGCTTTCTTT. It translates to CSVGLGTQNTEAFF. Together with reference TRBV29-1 and TRBJ1-1, the CDR3 gives the full variable domain: SAVISQKPSRDICQRGTSLTIQCQVDSQVTMMFWYRQQPGQSLTLIATANQGSEATYESGFVIDKFPISRPNLTFSTLTVSNMSPEDSSIYLCSVGLGTQNTEAFFGQGTRLTVV.

In its sample, this clone was seen once. The chain recombines TRBV4-2 with TRBJ1-4; 8 positions match TRBD1. With V trimmed by 1 base and J by 4 bases, 11 bases remained unmatched. This CDR3 comprises 18 residues. Germline V gene data show CDR1 as LGHNA and CDR2 as YNFKEQ. CDR3 residues: CASSQVSPGQGLNEKLFF. The CDR3 coding sequence is TGTGCCAGCAGCCAAGTATCTCCTGGACAGGGACTTAATGAAAAACTGTTTTTT.

The chain has TRBV15 and TRBJ2-1; maybe TRBD2 (6 bases). V was pared by 5 bases and J by 5 bases, with 10 bases between. Per germline, CDR1 LNHNV and CDR2 YYDKDF (reference sequence). The CDR3 spans 13 residues. The CDR3 region has the DNA TGTGCCACCAGCTCGGTAGCGGACAATGAGCAGTTCTTC. Protein sequence: CATSSVADNEQFF.

The chain joins TRBV7-9 to TRBJ2-7, with a weak D call TRBD2 (6 bases). CDR3 length equals 13 residues. The germline V and J ends were trimmed by 5 bases and 5 bases, with 13 bases remaining between them. Looked up from germline, CDR1 is SEHNR and CDR2 is FQNEAQ (reference sequence). CDR3: CASSPKEGHEQYV. Here the CDR3 DNA reads TGTGCCAGCAGCCCCAAGGAGGGACACGAGCAGTACGTC.

This clone has only one observation. The chain recombines TRBV6-5 with TRBJ1-2; possible D gene TRBD1, 6 bases. The V and J ends lost 5 bases and 2 bases respectively, with 9 bases between them. In germline, CDR1 is MNHEY, CDR2 SVGAGI. The CDR3 is 13 residues long. CDR3 sequence (DNA): TGTGCCAGCAGTCTTACAGGGAACTATGGCTACACCTTC. It encodes CASSLTGNYGYTF.

The rearrangement joins TRBV3-1 (or the pseudogene TRBV3-2) to TRBJ1-4, with D perhaps TRBD1 (5 bases). Germline CDR1 LGHDT, CDR2 YNNKEL (reference sequence). The CDR3 covers 14 residues. With 8 bases removed from V and 6 bases from J, the gap between germline ends came to 16 bases. The CDR3 protein is CASHTWGRDEKLFF. The CDR3 nucleotides are TGTGCCAGCCATACGTGGGGGAGGGATGAAAAACTGTTTTTT.

The rearrangement joins TRBV7-3 to TRBJ2-2, with 8 bases aligning to TRBD2. Trimming removed 5 bases from V and 1 base from J; junction bases left unmatched: 15. The germline V gene encodes CDR1 SGHTA and CDR2 FQGTGA. This CDR3 spans 19 amino acids. The CDR3 loop is CASSAAPLRGALNTGELFF. CDR3 DNA sequence: TGTGCCAGCAGCGCCGCCCCTCTGCGGGGGGCACTGAACACCGGGGAGCTGTTTTTT. Filled out from reference TRBV7-3 and TRBJ2-2, the complete variable domain reads GAGVSQTPSNKVTEKGKYVELRCDPISGHTALYWYRQSLGQGPEFLIYFQGTGAADDSGLPNDRFFAVRPEGSVSTLKIQRTERGDSAVYLCASSAAPLRGALNTGELFFGEGSRLTVL.

There are a few counts of this clone. The J gene is TRBJ2-1, the V gene TRBV6-4; TRBD1 aligns across 7 bases. J lost 5 bases, V lost 9 bases, and 10 bases had no gene match. Germline lookup yields CDR1 MRHNA and CDR2 SNTAGT. This CDR3 is 14 amino acids long. CDR3 DNA: TGTGCCAGTCGAACCGGGACAGACAACAATGAGCAGTTCTTC. As protein: CASRTGTDNNEQFF.